These T cell receptor beta chains were read from a single sample in a study of T cells in Graves' hyperthyroidism and ophthalmopathy. Via MiXCR, TCRdb re-called the multiplex PCR reads, giving one row per CDR3 protein. Of a few hundred thousand distinct CDR3 sequences detected, roughly 20% appear once; the ten largest clones hold approximately 26%. Sequenced input: blood. Receptors originate from a man between 18 and 29 years old with Graves' hyperthyroidism. CDR3s include the opening cysteine and the closing phenylalanine or tryptophan. The D gene is left open where the match is weak. Some rows have no size entry. The others give once, few or many, or a class for an expanded clone.

j_gene: TRBJ1-1; v_gene: TRBV6-5; len: 16; d_gene: NA; abundance: NA; CDR3nt: TGTGCCAGCAGTTACTATACCGGGACGGTGAACACTGAAGCTTTCTTT; CDR3aa: CASSYYTGTVNTEAFF
j_gene: TRBJ1-5; v_gene: TRBV19; len: 15; d_gene: NA; abundance: NA; CDR3nt: TGTGCCAGTAGTAGAGAAGACAGGAGCAATCAGCCCCAGCATTTT; CDR3aa: CASSREDRSNQPQHF
j_gene: TRBJ2-7; v_gene: TRBV11-2; len: 17; d_gene: TRBD2; abundance: NA; CDR3nt: TGTGCCAGCAGCCCGGGACTAGCGGGAGGAGCTCCTGACGAGCAGTACTTC; CDR3aa: CASSPGLAGGAPDEQYF
j_gene: TRBJ1-5; v_gene: TRBV28; len: 12; d_gene: NA; abundance: many; CDR3nt: TGTGCCAGCATGGAAGGGGAACAGCCCCAGCATTTT; CDR3aa: CASMEGEQPQHF
j_gene: TRBJ2-7; v_gene: TRBV4-1; len: 17; d_gene: TRBD1; abundance: few; CDR3nt: TGCGCCAGCAGCCAAGATCCAGGAGGGACAGGGCCCTACGAGCAGTACTTC; CDR3aa: CASSQDPGGTGPYEQYF
j_gene: TRBJ2-7; v_gene: TRBV19; len: 17; d_gene: NA; abundance: NA; CDR3nt: TGTGCCAGTAGCGCCGTTCTTGGAGGGAATCCTTCCTACGAGCAGTACTTC; CDR3aa: CASSAVLGGNPSYEQYF
j_gene: TRBJ2-5; v_gene: TRBV27; len: 14; d_gene: NA; abundance: many; CDR3nt: TGTGCCAGCAGTCCCTACAGGTACCAAGAGACCCAGTACTTC; CDR3aa: CASSPYRYQETQYF
j_gene: TRBJ1-1; v_gene: TRBV29-1; len: 16; d_gene: NA; abundance: few; CDR3nt: TGCAGCGTTGAAAAATGGGACCGGGGCCTGAACACTGAAGCTTTCTTT; CDR3aa: CSVEKWDRGLNTEAFF
j_gene: TRBJ2-6; v_gene: TRBV19; len: 16; d_gene: NA; abundance: many; CDR3nt: TGTGCCAGTAGTCTAAAGCAGGGGTCAGGGGCCAACGTCCTGACTTTC; CDR3aa: CASSLKQGSGANVLTF
j_gene: TRBJ2-7; v_gene: TRBV7-9; len: 14; d_gene: TRBD2; abundance: many; CDR3nt: TGTGCCAGCAGCTTAGGCGGGGGGGCGAGCGAGCAGTACTTC; CDR3aa: CASSLGGGASEQYF
j_gene: TRBJ2-2; v_gene: TRBV6-2/TRBV6-3; len: 16; d_gene: NA; abundance: NA; CDR3nt: TGTGCCAGCAGTTACCTCGTCAGCCCGAACACCGGGGAGCTGTTTTTT; CDR3aa: CASSYLVSPNTGELFF
j_gene: TRBJ2-2; v_gene: TRBV12-5; len: 16; d_gene: NA; abundance: many; CDR3nt: TGTGCTAGTGGTTTGGTACAGGGACCGTACACCGGGGAGCTGTTTTTT; CDR3aa: CASGLVQGPYTGELFF
j_gene: TRBJ1-5; v_gene: TRBV6-1; len: 11; d_gene: NA; abundance: many; CDR3nt: TGTGCCAGCAGTCCGGATCAGCCCCAGCATTTT; CDR3aa: CASSPDQPQHF
j_gene: TRBJ1-5; v_gene: TRBV20-1; len: 16; d_gene: TRBD1; abundance: once; CDR3nt: TGCAGTGCTAGAGGCCGATGGACAGGGAAGGTCCAGCCCCAGCATTTT; CDR3aa: CSARGRWTGKVQPQHF
j_gene: TRBJ2-5; v_gene: TRBV12-3/TRBV12-4; len: 15; d_gene: NA; abundance: few; CDR3nt: TGTGCCAGCAGTTTACGGGCTAGGAGGATAGAGACCCAGTACTTC; CDR3aa: CASSLRARRIETQYF
j_gene: TRBJ2-5; v_gene: TRBV7-2; len: 12; d_gene: NA; abundance: few; CDR3nt: TGTGCCAGCAGCTCCCTTCGAGAGACCCAGTACTTC; CDR3aa: CASSSLRETQYF
j_gene: TRBJ1-6; v_gene: TRBV15; len: 16; d_gene: NA; abundance: few; CDR3nt: TGTGCCACCAGCCGGACGGGCCGAGGGGATAATTCACCCCTCCACTTT; CDR3aa: CATSRTGRGDNSPLHF
j_gene: TRBJ1-5; v_gene: TRBV6-5; len: 12; d_gene: NA; abundance: NA; CDR3nt: TGTGCCAGCAGTACCCGAAATCAGCCCCAGCATTTT; CDR3aa: CASSTRNQPQHF